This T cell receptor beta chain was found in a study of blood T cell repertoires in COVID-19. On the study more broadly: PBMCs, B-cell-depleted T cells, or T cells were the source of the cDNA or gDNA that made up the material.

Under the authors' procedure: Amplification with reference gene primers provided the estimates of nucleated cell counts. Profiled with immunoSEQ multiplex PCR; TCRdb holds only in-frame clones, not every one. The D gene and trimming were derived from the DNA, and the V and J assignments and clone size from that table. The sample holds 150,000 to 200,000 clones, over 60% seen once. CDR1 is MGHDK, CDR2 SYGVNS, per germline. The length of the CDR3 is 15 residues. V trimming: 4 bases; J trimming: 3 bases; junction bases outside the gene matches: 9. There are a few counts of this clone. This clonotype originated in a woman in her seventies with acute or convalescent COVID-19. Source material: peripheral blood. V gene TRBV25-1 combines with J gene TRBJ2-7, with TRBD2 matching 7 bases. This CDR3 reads CASSALAGVGYEQYF. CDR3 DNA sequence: TGTGCCAGCAGTGCGCTGGCGGGAGTCGGCTACGAGCAGTACTTC.